These 25 T cell receptor beta chains were sequenced from one sample in a study of T cell responses to AZD1222 COVID-19 vaccine. Using immunoSEQ multiplex PCR, the repertoire was profiled, and TCRdb retains in-frame clones only, with some absent. The data contain more than 100,000 clones, 80% to 90% of them singletons. Sequencing was performed on peripheral blood, taken on day 0 of AZD1222 vaccination. These receptors originate from an adult in good health.

The chain couples TRBV9 to TRBJ2-7; unclear D gene. The germline gives CDR1 SGDLS, CDR2 YYNGEE. This CDR3 has 14 amino acids. V was pared by 0 bases and J by 6 bases, with 13 bases between. In nucleotides, the CDR3 is TGTGCCAGCAGCGTAGAGGATAGCTTAGGCGAGCAGTACTTC. This encodes CASSVEDSLGEQYF.

The chain is built from TRBV7-9 and TRBJ1-2; D is ambiguous. The CDR3 length is 12 residues. Deletions cut 5 bases from V and 4 bases from J, with 8 bases between. Germline lookup yields CDR1 SEHNR and CDR2 FQNEAQ (reference sequence). In nucleotides, the CDR3 is TGTGCCAGCAGCCCCCACAGCTATGGCTACACCTTC. It codes for CASSPHSYGYTF.

The chain has TRBV28 and TRBJ1-4; D gene ambiguous. This CDR3 has 11 residues. Germline-derived CDR1 and CDR2 are MDHEN and SYDVKM. V gave up 6 bases and J gave up 8 bases, with 7 bases separating them. The CDR3 spells CASRLEEKLFF. The CDR3 DNA is TGTGCCAGCAGGTTAGAAGAAAAACTGTTTTTT. Looking up the rest from reference TRBV28 and TRBJ1-4 gives the full variable domain: DVKVTQSSRYLVKRTGEKVFLECVQDMDHENMFWYRQDPGLGLRLIYFSYDVKMKEKGDIPEGYSVSREKKERFSLILESASTNQTSMYLCASRLEEKLFFGSGTQLSVL.

CDR3 residues: CATSRDTGGHDEQYF. In DNA, the CDR3 is TGTGCCACCAGCAGAGATACAGGGGGTCACGACGAGCAGTACTTC. This rearrangement joins TRBV15 to TRBJ2-7; 8 positions agree with TRBD1. V dropped 0 bases and J dropped 5; count of bases not matched to a gene: 6. Germline V CDR1 and CDR2: LNHNV, YYDKDF (reference sequence). The CDR3 is 15 residues long.

This chain links TRBV28 with TRBJ2-1; D remains ambiguous. The length of the CDR3 is 12 residues. V lost 5 bases, J lost 4 bases, and 6 bases lay in between. Germline lookup yields CDR1 MDHEN and CDR2 SYDVKM. CDR3: CASSRQYNEQFF. The CDR3 region has the DNA TGTGCCAGCAGTCGGCAATACAATGAGCAGTTCTTC.

This rearrangement joins TRBV9 to TRBJ1-2, with 9 bases that match TRBD1. The V and J ends lost 2 bases and 1 base, in that order; junction bases with no gene match: 9. Looked up from germline, CDR1 is SGDLS and CDR2 is YYNGEE. This CDR3 region has 17 residues. The CDR3 region has the DNA TGTGCCAGCAGCGTCGGGACAGGGACTACCAATAACTATGGCTACACCTTC. Translation: CASSVGTGTTNNYGYTF.

The rearrangement joins TRBV4-3 to TRBJ1-2; D possibly corresponds to TRBD1 (6 bases). Germline-derived CDR1 and CDR2 are LGHNA and YSLEER. The length of the CDR3 is 14 residues. V lost 0 bases, J lost 8 bases, and 13 bases lay in between. The CDR3 nucleotides are TGCGCCAGCAGCCAAGACAGTCAGGGGTACGGCTACACCTTC. Its protein is CASSQDSQGYGYTF.

This clone was detected once. The rearrangement uses TRBV27 and TRBJ2-3; 12 bases align to TRBD2. J gave up 3 bases and V 4 bases, and 5 bases lay outside the gene matches. This CDR3 is 16 amino acids long. CDR1 is MNHEY and CDR2 is SMNVEV in the germline V gene (reference sequence). Here the CDR3 DNA reads TGTGCCAGCAGTTGGAGGACTAGCGGGGATACAGATACGCAGTATTTT. This sequence encodes CASSWRTSGDTDTQYF.

In this sample, this clone turned up a few times. This rearrangement joins TRBV6-6 to TRBJ2-1, with 8 bases aligning to TRBD1. Germline CDR1 and CDR2: MNHNY and SVGAGI (reference sequence). V lost 6 bases to trimming and J lost 7 bases; unmatched junction nucleotides: 8. The CDR3 consists of 14 residues. The CDR3 protein is CASREQGEFNEQFF. DNA of the CDR3: TGTGCCAGCAGGGAACAGGGGGAATTTAATGAGCAGTTCTTC.

The rearrangement links TRBV18 to TRBJ1-1, with D maybe TRBD1 (5 bases). The V end lost 8 bases, the J end lost 4 bases, and 17 bases lay between the germline ends. This CDR3 comprises 14 residues. Germline V gene lookup returns CDR1 KGHSH and CDR2 LQKENI. CDR3 DNA sequence: TGTGCCAGCCAAATCACTGACGGGGGCACTGAAGCTTTCTTT. Amino acids: CASQITDGGTEAFF.

This chain links TRBV9 with TRBJ1-3; TRBD1 is a possible D gene (6 bases). The CDR3 consists of 16 residues. The ends were cut back, 4 bases at V and 5 bases at J, with 19 bases in the middle. Germline-derived CDR1 and CDR2 are SGDLS and YYNGEE. CDR3 residues: CASSPDAFGGRNTIYF. CDR3 bases: TGTGCCAGCAGCCCCGATGCATTCGGGGGCAGAAACACCATATATTTT.

This clone was seen only a few times. The chain carries TRBV15 and TRBJ2-5; perhaps D is TRBD1 or TRBD2 (5 bases each). In germline, CDR1 is LNHNV, CDR2 YYDKDF (reference sequence). The germline V and J ends were trimmed by 5 bases and 5 bases, with 15 bases remaining between them. This CDR3 region has 14 residues. The CDR3: CATSGRDGKETQYF. In nucleotides, the CDR3 is TGTGCCACCAGCGGCCGGGACGGGAAGGAGACCCAGTACTTC.

CDR3 nucleotide sequence: TGTGCCAGTAGTATAGGATTCAAAGATGAGCAGTTCTTC. Translating it yields CASSIGFKDEQFF. The genes are TRBV19 and TRBJ2-1; D not certain. The germline V and J ends were trimmed by 1 base and 8 bases, with 9 bases remaining between them. From germline, CDR1 is LNHDA and CDR2 SQIVND (reference sequence). The length of the CDR3 is 13 residues.

The chain links TRBV7-2 to TRBJ1-4, with a weak D call TRBD1 (6 bases). Germline V gene sequence: CDR1 SGHTA, CDR2 FQGNSA. The V end lost 5 bases, the J end lost 4 bases, and 14 bases lay between the germline ends. There are 15 residues in the CDR3. CDR3 protein: CASSQGGVSNEKLFF. CDR3 bases: TGTGCCAGCAGCCAAGGGGGGGTTAGTAATGAAAAACTGTTTTTT.

The rearrangement links TRBV19 to TRBJ1-5; D is perhaps TRBD1 (6 bases). The germline CDR1 and CDR2 sequences are LNHDA and SQIVND (reference sequence). The V end lost 8 bases, the J end lost 4 bases, and 15 bases lay between the germline ends. The CDR3 is 14 residues long. The CDR3 reads CASSSRTANQPQHF. For the CDR3, the DNA is TGTGCCAGTTCCTCTCGGACAGCTAATCAGCCCCAGCATTTT.

The genes are TRBV7-2 and TRBJ2-7; D uncertain. This CDR3 spans 15 amino acids. With 0 bases removed from V and 0 bases from J, the gap between germline ends came to 9 bases. Germline loops: CDR1 SGHTA, CDR2 FQGNSA. CDR3 in DNA: TGTGCCAGCAGCTTAGCGGGAACCTCCTCCTACGAGCAGTACTTC. It specifies CASSLAGTSSYEQYF.

V is TRBV19 and J is TRBJ2-2, with a tentative D call TRBD1 (6 bases). This CDR3 has 18 amino acids. The V gene lost 3 bases and the J gene lost 0 bases, with 17 bases spanning the gap. Looked up from germline, CDR1 is LNHDA and CDR2 is SQIVND (reference sequence). CDR3 in DNA: TGTGCCAGTAGTATTTCGTCGACAGGCTTCGCGAACACCGGGGAGCTGTTTTTT. Residues: CASSISSTGFANTGELFF.

The sample holds a few counts of this clone. The chain links TRBV24-1 to TRBJ1-1, with a possible D match to TRBD1 (5 bases). The germline gives CDR1 KGHDR, CDR2 SFDVKD. The V gene lost 5 bases and the J gene lost 0 bases, with 6 bases spanning the gap. The CDR3 loop spans 13 amino acids. CDR3 DNA sequence: TGTGCCACCAGTGCGACAGTGAACACTGAAGCTTTCTTT. This encodes CATSATVNTEAFF.

V gene TRBV10-3 combines with J gene TRBJ2-7; 9 bases match TRBD1. After removal of 2 bases from V and 5 bases from J, the junction contained 4 bases not matched to a gene. Germline V gene sequence: CDR1 ENHRY, CDR2 SYGVKD. This CDR3 contains 14 residues. CDR3 sequence: CAISEGTGRDEQYF. The CDR3 nucleotides are TGTGCCATCAGTGAGGGGACAGGGAGGGACGAGCAGTACTTC.

This clone was seen once. The CDR3, as DNA: TGCGCCAGCAGCTCTACACCGGGGACAGTTTACGAGCAGTACTTC. Its translation: CASSSTPGTVYEQYF. The chain couples TRBV5-1 to TRBJ2-7; 7 bases match TRBD1. Germline loops: CDR1 SGHRS, CDR2 YFSETQ. The CDR3 covers 15 residues. V shed 3 bases and J 4 bases; nucleotides not matched to a gene: 10. Full variable domain (missing parts from reference TRBV5-1 and TRBJ2-7): KAGVTQTPRYLIKTRGQQVTLSCSPISGHRSVSWYQQTPGQGLQFLFEYFSETQRNKGNFPGRFSGRQFSNSRSEMNVSTLELGDSALYLCASSSTPGTVYEQYFGPGTRLTVT.

The chain couples TRBV5-1 to TRBJ2-7; TRBD1 or TRBD2 may be the D gene (5 bases each). V lost 4 bases and J 7 bases, leaving 21 bases between the germline ends. The CDR3 has 15 amino acids. Germline CDR1 is SGHRS and CDR2 is YFSETQ. The CDR3 here is CASSTAGTGKEEQYF. CDR3 DNA: TGCGCCAGCAGCACAGCCGGGACCGGCAAGGAGGAGCAGTACTTC.

The chain joins TRBV5-4 to TRBJ1-4; no clear D. Germline CDR1 SGHNT, CDR2 YYREEE (reference sequence). This CDR3 is built from 14 residues. V lost 4 bases and J lost 2, with 9 bases in between. CDR3 amino acids: CASSQGDTNEKLFF. In nucleotides, the CDR3 is TGTGCCAGCAGCCAAGGAGACACTAATGAAAAACTGTTTTTT.

This sequence joins TRBV6-2 or TRBV6-3 and TRBJ2-1; D possibly corresponds to TRBD1 (6 bases). V lost 5 bases and J 4 bases, leaving 15 bases between the germline ends. The CDR3 loop spans 15 amino acids. Germline V gene sequence: CDR1 MNHEY, CDR2 SVGEGT. CDR3 nucleotide sequence: TGTGCCAGCAGTCCCCCGAGGGGGTGGTACAATGAGCAGTTCTTC. Translated, it gives CASSPPRGWYNEQFF.

This clone came up once. J is TRBJ1-3 and V is TRBV5-1; 8 nucleotides align to TRBD1. The CDR3 extends over 15 amino acids. Germline-derived CDR1 and CDR2 are SGHRS and YFSETQ. V lost 0 bases and J lost 10; bases outside the gene matches: 9. CDR3 sequence: CASSLVPDREGTIYF. The CDR3 DNA reads TGCGCCAGCAGCTTGGTTCCGGACAGGGAAGGGACCATATATTTT.

This chain uses TRBV6-5 with TRBJ1-3, with 10 bases fitting TRBD1. The germline CDR1 and CDR2 sequences are MNHEY and SVGAGI. The CDR3 sequence is 14 residues long. Germline trimming cut 5 bases from V and 8 bases from J; bases unmatched to any gene: 6. The CDR3 protein is CASSRTGGSDTIYF. In nucleotides, the CDR3 is TGTGCCAGCAGTCGGACAGGGGGTTCGGACACCATATATTTT.